Below are 23 T cell receptor beta chains sequenced from a single sample in a study of blood T cell repertoires in COVID-19. Clones were sequenced by immunoSEQ multiplex PCR, and TCRdb holds only the in-frame ones, with some missing. The data contain 270,000 or so clones, around 82% of them seen just once; the ten biggest clones take up roughly 3.1%. Specimen: peripheral blood. The receptors originated from a woman younger than 30 with acute or convalescent COVID-19.

The V and J genes are TRBV10-3 and TRBJ2-1; 14 bases are shared with TRBD2. The germline gives CDR1 ENHRY, CDR2 SYGVKD. The length of the CDR3 is 20 residues. V gave up 7 bases and J gave up 4 bases; unmatched junction bases: 18. The CDR3 sequence: CAIKRTQGLAGVGDYNEQFF. In nucleotides, the CDR3 is TGTGCCATCAAGCGCACCCAGGGACTAGCGGGAGTGGGGGATTACAATGAGCAGTTCTTC.

This clone was seen more than once but under ten times. The chain links TRBV2 to TRBJ2-5; possible D gene TRBD2, 6 bases. CDR3 length: 14 residues. Looked up from germline, CDR1 is SNHLY and CDR2 is FYNNEI. V was shortened by 3 bases and J by 1 base, with 9 bases between the two germline ends. For the CDR3, the DNA is TGTGCCAGCAGTGAGAGGACTACCCAAGAGACCCAGTACTTC. Translated, it gives CASSERTTQETQYF.

This clone was seen a single time. J is TRBJ2-5 and V is TRBV30; TRBD1 matches 9 bases. The CDR3 is 13 residues long. Losses at the gene ends were 3 bases for V and 5 bases for J; bases not matched to a gene: 4. CDR1 and CDR2 from the germline V gene are GTSNPN and SVGIG (reference sequence). The CDR3: CAWSTGGWETQYF. CDR3 in DNA: TGTGCCTGGAGCACAGGGGGCTGGGAGACCCAGTACTTC.

The chain recombines TRBV6-5 with TRBJ2-1, with a possible D match to TRBD2 (5 bases). V gave up 2 bases and J gave up 5 bases, with 16 bases separating them. Germline lookup yields CDR1 MNHEY and CDR2 SVGAGI. The CDR3 has 16 residues. DNA for the CDR3: TGTGCCAGCAGTTACGCTCCTATGGGAGTAGACAATGAGCAGTTCTTC. This encodes CASSYAPMGVDNEQFF.

The chain recombines TRBV5-1 with TRBJ2-2; D might be TRBD2 (7 bases). Per germline, CDR1 SGHRS and CDR2 YFSETQ. Trimming cost V 4 bases and J 6 bases, with 13 bases left between them. The CDR3 loop spans 14 amino acids. The DNA of the CDR3 is TGCGCCAGCAGCCCGGAGGGGGGGTCCGGGGAGCTGTTTTTT. It specifies CASSPEGGSGELFF.

This chain uses TRBV5-5 with TRBJ2-5; 8 nucleotides agree with TRBD1. The germline V gene has CDR1 SGHKS and CDR2 YYEKEE (reference sequence). V was pared by 1 base and J by 5 bases, with 13 bases of the junction left unmatched. CDR3 length: 17 residues. CDR3 sequence reads: CASSLTFRTGRSETQYF. The CDR3 DNA reads as TGTGCCAGCAGCTTGACGTTTCGGACAGGGAGATCGGAGACCCAGTACTTC.

The rearrangement joins TRBV5-4 to TRBJ2-7; tentatively, D is TRBD2 (6 bases). V lost 4 bases and J lost 3, with 14 bases in between. The CDR3 runs 14 residues. Germline V CDR1 and CDR2: SGHNT, YYREEE (reference sequence). The chain's CDR3 is CASSRRDLGYEQYF. The CDR3 coding sequence is TGTGCCAGCAGCCGCCGGGACTTGGGCTACGAGCAGTACTTC. Looking up the rest from reference TRBV5-4 and TRBJ2-7 gives the full variable domain: ETGVTQSPTHLIKTRGQQVTLRCSSQSGHNTVSWYQQALGQGPQFIFQYYREEENGRGNFPPRFSGLQFPNYSSELNVNALELDDSALYLCASSRRDLGYEQYFGPGTRLTVT.

This clone was seen more than once but under ten times. The gene calls are TRBV9 and TRBJ2-2; 10 nucleotides line up with TRBD1. V trimming: 4 bases; J trimming: 7 bases; junction bases outside the gene matches: 19. CDR1 and CDR2 from the germline V gene are SGDLS and YYNGEE. The length of the CDR3 is 19 residues. The CDR3 loop is CASSPRTGQTGGASGELFF. The CDR3 DNA reads TGTGCCAGCAGCCCCCGTACCGGACAGACAGGGGGCGCAAGCGGGGAGCTGTTTTTT.

This chain links TRBV14 with TRBJ2-2, with 9 bases aligning to TRBD1. The CDR3 sequence is 16 residues long. Trimming at V came to 1 base and at J to 4 bases, leaving 4 bases not matched to a gene. Per the germline V gene, CDR1 is SGHDN and CDR2 is FVKESK. CDR3 protein: CASSQVGQGSTGELFF. CDR3 DNA: TGTGCCAGCAGCCAAGTCGGACAGGGGTCCACCGGGGAGCTGTTTTTT.

The J gene is TRBJ2-1, the V gene TRBV12-2; TRBD2 is the table's D call and was not checked against the DNA. TRBV12-2 is tagged as a pseudogene. This CDR3 spans 18 amino acids. CDR3 nucleotides: TGTGCAAGTCGCTCAGGCCTTATAGCGGGGAGCTCCTACAATGAGCAGTTCTTC. This codes for CASRSGLIAGSSYNEQFF.

This clone was found a few times. The genes are TRBV12-3 or TRBV12-4 and TRBJ1-2; D gene uncertain. Trimming pared 2 bases from V and 1 base from J, leaving 5 bases between. CDR3 length equals 13 residues. For the CDR3, the DNA is TGTGCCAGCAGTTTACAACATAACTATGGCTACACCTTC. This sequence encodes CASSLQHNYGYTF.

This clone was observed once. The V gene is TRBV5-4, the J gene TRBJ2-7; 9 bases map to TRBD1. The CDR3 is made up of 14 amino acids. With 3 bases clipped from V and 2 bases from J, the junction kept 3 bases outside the gene matches. In germline, CDR1 is SGHNT, CDR2 YYREEE (reference sequence). This CDR3 is CASSWGQGAYEQYF. CDR3 DNA sequence: TGTGCCAGCAGCTGGGGACAGGGAGCCTACGAGCAGTACTTC.

This chain connects TRBV6-1 to TRBJ1-4; 8 positions match TRBD1. The CDR3 contains 16 residues. Germline values: CDR1 MNHNS, CDR2 SASEGT. The V gene end was trimmed by 4 bases and the J gene end by 7 bases; junction bases not matched to a gene: 11. Here the CDR3 reads CASSGRSQGVGEKLFF. Written as DNA, the CDR3 is TGTGCCAGCAGTGGACGATCACAGGGGGTTGGTGAAAAACTGTTTTTT.

This clone came up once. This chain joins TRBV27 and TRBJ1-2; 8 bases line up with TRBD1. Unmatched junction bases numbered 9, after V lost 1 base and J lost 8 bases. Germline V gene lookup returns CDR1 MNHEY and CDR2 SMNVEV (reference sequence). This CDR3 is built from 15 residues. The chain's CDR3 is CASSLWRGDRWGYTF. The DNA of the CDR3 is TGTGCCAGCAGTTTATGGCGTGGGGACAGGTGGGGCTACACCTTC.

This chain connects TRBV19 to TRBJ1-5; 7 bases fit TRBD1. The germline gives CDR1 LNHDA, CDR2 SQIVND (reference sequence). After removal of 3 bases from V and 4 bases from J, the junction contained 12 bases not matched to a gene. This CDR3 is built from 17 residues. The CDR3: CASSIPAVRGRNQPQHF. CDR3 in DNA: TGTGCCAGTAGTATTCCGGCGGTAAGGGGGCGAAATCAGCCCCAGCATTTT.

The chain carries TRBV14 and TRBJ2-7, with no clear D. Germline CDR1 SGHDN, CDR2 FVKESK. The CDR3 consists of 13 residues. V lost 4 bases, J lost 4 bases, and 11 bases lay in between. CDR3 residues: CASSPRIGYEQYF. The CDR3 DNA is TGTGCCAGCAGCCCCCGCATCGGTTACGAGCAGTACTTC.

The V call is TRBV6-5, the J call TRBJ1-1; TRBD1 is a possible D gene (5 bases). Deletions cut 0 bases from V and 8 bases from J, with 16 bases between. The CDR3 has 15 residues. From germline, CDR1 is MNHEY and CDR2 SVGAGI. CDR3: CASSYSKTDPTEAFF. As DNA, the CDR3 is TGTGCCAGCAGTTACTCGAAGACAGACCCAACAGAAGCTTTCTTT.

The gene calls are TRBV7-2 and TRBJ2-7, with 8 bases fitting TRBD2. Germline V lookup: CDR1 SGHTA, CDR2 FQGNSA. The CDR3 has 16 residues. V shed 5 bases, J shed 2 bases, and the junction held 11 bases outside the gene matches. In DNA, the CDR3 is TGTGCCAGCAGCGATAGGGGAGGAGCGGGGGCCTACGAGCAGTACTTC. Its translation: CASSDRGGAGAYEQYF.

The J gene is TRBJ2-7, the V gene TRBV6-5, with D unresolved. The ends were cut back, 4 bases at V and 0 bases at J, with 13 bases in the middle. CDR1 is MNHEY and CDR2 is SVGAGI in the germline V gene. This CDR3 region has 15 residues. CDR3 sequence (DNA): TGTGCCAGCAGTTCCCCGACTCTAAGCTCCTACGAGCAGTACTTC. This encodes CASSSPTLSSYEQYF.

The chain joins TRBV5-8 to TRBJ2-2, with D tentatively TRBD1 (6 bases). CDR3 length: 14 residues. Trimming removed 5 bases at V and 4 bases at J, with 12 bases between. Germline CDR1 and CDR2: SGHTS and YDEGEE. CDR3 in DNA: TGTGCCAGCAGGCCGACAGGAACCACCGGGGAGCTGTTTTTT. The encoded protein is CASRPTGTTGELFF.

The rearrangement links TRBV5-6 to TRBJ1-3; possible D gene TRBD1, 5 bases. CDR3 size: 16 residues. V was pared by 0 bases and J by 3 bases, with 13 bases between. Germline loops: CDR1 SGHDT, CDR2 YYEEEE. The CDR3 DNA reads as TGTGCCAGCAGCTTGGCGGTAGGGGATAATGGAAACACCATATATTTT. As protein: CASSLAVGDNGNTIYF.

This clone was observed a single time. The chain couples TRBV11-2 to TRBJ1-1, with 12 bases identical to TRBD1. The CDR3 sequence is 16 residues long. Germline V gives CDR1 SGHAT, CDR2 FQNNGV. The junction had 2 bases not matched to a gene; V was cut back by 2 bases and J by 1 base. The CDR3 region is CASSLSGQGANTEAFF. The CDR3 coding sequence is TGTGCCAGCAGCTTATCGGGACAGGGGGCGAACACTGAAGCTTTCTTT.

This chain uses TRBV7-8 with TRBJ2-5; 10 bases agree with TRBD2. J lost 0 bases, V lost 1 base, and 11 bases had no gene match. CDR3 length: 19 residues. CDR1 SGHVS and CDR2 FQNEAQ come from the germline V gene. CDR3 bases: TGTGCCAGCAGCTTAGGGGTGGGACTAGCGATAAACGACCAAGAGACCCAGTACTTC. Its protein product is CASSLGVGLAINDQETQYF.